This is a list of T cell receptor beta chains from one sample in a study of vaccination and CD4 T cells after COVID-19. No antigen has been assigned to these receptors. MiXCR was run by TCRdb on the PCR reads, yielding one entry per CDR3 protein. The sample has under 15,000 distinct CDR3 sequences; approximately 58% are singletons. The sample consisted of CD4+ T cells from blood, cultured in vitro. These receptors all stem from a human donor who had recovered from COVID-19. Each CDR3 is given without its conserved first and last residue. The D gene is left open where the match is weak. Only part of the rows carry a size: once, few, many, or a class if the clone is expanded.

clone_size v_call d_call cdr3_aa
NA TRBV19 TRBD1 ASSGRDREAF
NA TRBV20-1 NA SARGSGANTGELF
NA TRBV5-4 TRBD2 ASSPRLAGDIEQF
NA TRBV20-1 TRBD1 SAGTGGGYT
few TRBV20-1 NA SATGLKGGETQY
NA TRBV6-1 NA ASNLGDNEQF
NA TRBV20-1 TRBD1 SARGGQGVLETQY
NA TRBV6-2/TRBV6-3 TRBD1 ASRKDRGMSEAF
NA TRBV20-1 TRBD1 SAGTVDTYEQY
few TRBV20-1 TRBD1 SANSGTGIQPQH
NA TRBV20-1 TRBD2 SAEPGLATDTQY
NA TRBV20-1 NA SGGQGSDTGELF
NA TRBV7-9 TRBD2 ASSARSPGGTDTQY
NA TRBV27 NA ASSSLAGGNQPQH
few TRBV2 TRBD1 ASNGQVNTEAF
NA TRBV20-1 NA SARVRPPGPRNTEAF
NA TRBV7-2 NA ASSSPRATAVKY
few TRBV2 NA ASSRTAVSNQPQH
medium-sized TRBV6-2/TRBV6-3 NA ASSYSPEGSGELF
few TRBV20-1 NA SAWDPGSYEQY
NA TRBV27 TRBD2 ASSVTILAGVSGEQF
NA TRBV15 NA ATSRAITTTDTQY
once TRBV5-1 TRBD2 ASSFSGRYEDTQY
NA TRBV6-4 NA ASSDRSNSPLH
NA TRBV12-3/TRBV12-4 TRBD1 ASSYRGNNEQF
NA TRBV29-1 NA SVYTRDTGSETQY
NA TRBV20-1 TRBD2 SARALRTSGSAEQY
NA TRBV18 NA ASSPQVGNTEAF